These T cell receptor beta chains were read from a single sample in a study of post-analysis software for immune sequencing data. From the PCR reads, TCRdb called clonotypes with MiXCR, one entry per CDR3 protein. The repertoire consists of about 400,000 distinct CDR3 sequences, with roughly 36% occurring once and the leading ten covering 13%. Sequenced material: blood. The receptors here all came from a girl aged 5 to 17 with multiple sclerosis. CDR3s include the opening cysteine and the closing phenylalanine or tryptophan. A D gene is named only where the DNA matches it firmly. Some rows mark clone size as missing; the rest say once, few, many or name a class of expanded clone.

. | . | TRBJ1-2 | TRBV20-1 | TGCAGTGCTAGAAAGGCAGACTATGGCTACACCTTC | CSARKADYGYTF
. | few | TRBJ2-3 | TRBV6-5 | TGTGCCAGCAGTTACTTCGGTTCAGGGAGCACAGATACGCAGTATTTT | CASSYFGSGSTDTQYF
TRBD1 | few | TRBJ2-1 | TRBV7-9 | TGTGCCAGCAGCCCCCGGACAGGGTCCTACAATGAGCAGTTCTTC | CASSPRTGSYNEQFF
. | few | TRBJ2-1 | TRBV3-1 | TGTGCCAGCAGCCAAGTGAGGAGCTCCTACAATGAGCAGTTCTTC | CASSQVRSSYNEQFF
. | . | TRBJ1-1 | TRBV30 | TGTGCCGCCAAGAGGCTCATGAACACTGAAGCTTTCTTT | CAAKRLMNTEAFF
. | few | TRBJ1-6 | TRBV12-3/TRBV12-4 | TGTGCCAGCAGTTTACTACTCACGGCTTCACCCCTCCACTTT | CASSLLLTASPLHF
. | few | TRBJ2-3 | TRBV12-3/TRBV12-4 | TGTGCCAGCAGTTCAAGTGTAGGATCTGCAGATACGCAGTATTTT | CASSSSVGSADTQYF
TRBD1 | . | TRBJ2-3 | TRBV5-1 | TGCGCCAGCAGCTTCCGGACAGGTCCAGATACGCAGTATTTT | CASSFRTGPDTQYF
. | . | TRBJ1-4 | TRBV3-1 | TGTGCCAGCAGCTCGACTGGTGGGGGCTGGGAAAAACTGTTTTTT | CASSSTGGGWEKLFF
. | . | TRBJ2-7 | TRBV7-2 | TGTGCCGGCAGCTTAGTAGCCGGGGAGCAGTACTTC | CAGSLVAGEQYF
. | . | TRBJ1-5 | TRBV4-3 | TGCGCCAGCAGCCAAGATAGACTTCCCGTTTATAGCAATCAGCCCCAGCATTTT | CASSQDRLPVYSNQPQHF
. | many | TRBJ2-7 | TRBV5-6 | TGTGCCAGCAGCTTGATCGGCTACGAGCAGTACTTC | CASSLIGYEQYF
. | few | TRBJ2-4 | TRBV6-2/TRBV6-3 | TGTGCCAGCAGTTCCTCCTCAACTGGGAACATTCAGTACTTC | CASSSSSTGNIQYF
TRBD2 | . | TRBJ2-2 | TRBV29-1 | TGCAGCGTCGAAATACCGGGGGGGCCCAACACCGGGGAGCTGTTTTTT | CSVEIPGGPNTGELFF
TRBD1 | many | TRBJ2-7 | TRBV4-1 | TGCGCCAGCAGCCCATCTCGACAGGGAAGTCAGCAGTACTTC | CASSPSRQGSQQYF
. | . | TRBJ2-5 | TRBV25-1 | TGTGCCAGCAGTGAATGGGGCCCTTCGGCACAAGAGACCCAGTACTTC | CASSEWGPSAQETQYF
. | . | TRBJ2-1 | TRBV27 | TGTGCCAGCAGTTCCCAGCTCCTTGACCTAAACAATGAGCAGTTCTTC | CASSSQLLDLNNEQFF
. | . | TRBJ2-1 | TRBV7-9 | TGTACCAGCAGCCACCCCAGGGGCAACAATGAGCAGTTCTTC | CTSSHPRGNNEQFF
TRBD1 | . | TRBJ2-7 | TRBV27 | TGTGCCAGCAGTCCAATACAGGGGGCGAGCTACGAGCAGTACTTC | CASSPIQGASYEQYF
. | few | TRBJ1-6 | TRBV7-9 | TGTGCCATCAGATCGGACAGATATAATTCACCCCTCCACTTT | CAIRSDRYNSPLHF
. | . | TRBJ1-3 | TRBV18 | TGTGCCAGCTCAGAATGGGGAACGGCGAGCTCTGGAAACACCATATATTTT | CASSEWGTASSGNTIYF
TRBD2 | many | TRBJ2-4 | TRBV5-5 | TGTGCCAGCGACCCTCCGGGGGGGCGCGTCAAAAACATTCAGTACTTC | CASDPPGGRVKNIQYF
TRBD2 | many | TRBJ2-1 | TRBV5-1 | TGCGCCAGCAGCTTAGGTACTAGCGGGGTAGGTGAGCAGTTCTTC | CASSLGTSGVGEQFF
. | . | TRBJ1-1 | TRBV18 | TGTGCCAGCTCACCACCGACGGGGGCGAATGAAGCTTTCTTT | CASSPPTGANEAFF
TRBD2 | few | TRBJ2-3 | TRBV4-1 | TGCGCCAGCAGCCCCCGACTAGCGGGGGGCGGGGGCACAGATACGCAGTATTTT | CASSPRLAGGGGTDTQYF
. | few | TRBJ2-1 | TRBV20-1 | TGCAGTGCTAGAGATTTAGGCACTGGCATCTCCTACAATGAGCAGTTCTTC | CSARDLGTGISYNEQFF
. | . | TRBJ2-7 | TRBV7-8 | TGTGCCAGCAGCGGCGGCCAGGAGCAGTACTTC | CASSGGQEQYF
. | few | TRBJ2-3 | TRBV3-1 | TGTGCCAGCAGCTCATCGACTAGTTTCGGCCCAGATACGCAGTATTTT | CASSSSTSFGPDTQYF
. | . | TRBJ1-1 | TRBV12-3/TRBV12-4 | TGTGCCAGCAGTTTGAGGTCCCGCTTAGGTGAAGCTTTCTTT | CASSLRSRLGEAFF
TRBD2 | . | TRBJ2-1 | TRBV5-1 | TGCGCCAGCGCCAGACTTGGGACTAGCGGGGGGCCCCAACTTTACAATGAGCAGTTCTTC | CASARLGTSGGPQLYNEQFF
. | . | TRBJ2-1 | TRBV10-3 | TGTGCCACAACGGACAGCTGGGATAATGAGCAGTTCTTC | CATTDSWDNEQFF
. | . | TRBJ2-1 | TRBV5-6 | TGTGCCAGCAGCTTGGATCAGGGTGGGAACAATGAGCAGTTCTTC | CASSLDQGGNNEQFF
. | . | TRBJ2-6 | TRBV10-3 | TGTGCCATCAGTACCTCAGGGGACCCTGGGGCCAACGTCCTGACTTTC | CAISTSGDPGANVLTF
. | many | TRBJ1-1 | TRBV6-5 | TGTGCCAGCAGTTACCGCGACATCTGGTACACTGAAGCTTTCTTT | CASSYRDIWYTEAFF
. | . | TRBJ2-1 | TRBV29-1 | TGCAGCGTTAGGGGGGGCGTCTACAATGAGCAGTTCTTC | CSVRGGVYNEQFF
. | . | TRBJ1-2 | TRBV5-1 | TGCGCCAGCAGCTTTGACAGATGTGGCTACACCTTC | CASSFDRCGYTF
TRBD1 | . | TRBJ2-7 | TRBV9 | TGTGCCAGCAGCCAACAAGGGACAGGGAACGAGCAGTACTTC | CASSQQGTGNEQYF
TRBD2 | . | TRBJ2-3 | TRBV20-1 | TGCAGTAAAAGCGGGGGCCCCACAGATACGCAGTATTTT | CSKSGGPTDTQYF
TRBD2 | . | TRBJ2-1 | TRBV7-9 | TGTGCCAGCAGCCCTCGGACTAGCGGGGTGCACAATGAGCAGTTCTTC | CASSPRTSGVHNEQFF
. | . | TRBJ1-2 | TRBV6-5 | TGTGCCAGCAGTCTAGGGTCCTTGGGAGGCTACACCTTC | CASSLGSLGGYTF
. | . | TRBJ2-6 | TRBV11-2 | TGTGCCAGCAGCTTCTTTAAAGGGGTAGCGGGGGCCAACGTCCTGACTTTC | CASSFFKGVAGANVLTF
. | few | TRBJ1-5 | TRBV7-2 | TGTGCCAGCAGCTTAGCGTATGATCAGCCCCAGCATTTT | CASSLAYDQPQHF
. | . | TRBJ1-1 | TRBV29-1 | TGCAGCGTTGAAGCGGTCCAGCCCAACACTGAAGCTTTCTTT | CSVEAVQPNTEAFF
. | . | TRBJ1-1 | TRBV20-1 | TGCAGTGCCCCTGCCGGAGGGAGGACTGAAGCTTTCTTT | CSAPAGGRTEAFF
. | few | TRBJ2-7 | TRBV12-3/TRBV12-4 | TGTGCCAGCAGTCCCAGTAGGGGTATCCACGAGCAGTACTTC | CASSPSRGIHEQYF
TRBD2 | many | TRBJ2-1 | TRBV25-1 | TGTGCCAGCAGCCCCCGGGGCGGGGGGCTAGCACTATACAATGAGCAGTTCTTC | CASSPRGGGLALYNEQFF
. | few | TRBJ1-1 | TRBV6-5 | TGTGCCAGCAGTTACGCGGGGGGCACTGAAGCTTTCTTT | CASSYAGGTEAFF
. | . | TRBJ1-2 | TRBV6-5 | TGTGCCAGCAGCCCCGGGGGAGCTGGCTACACCTTC | CASSPGGAGYTF
. | . | TRBJ1-5 | TRBV9 | TGTGCCAGCAGCGTAGAGGGCACTGAGCCCCAGCATTTT | CASSVEGTEPQHF